One sample yielded the 25 T cell receptor beta chains listed below, sequenced in a study of T cell responses to AZD1222 COVID-19 vaccine. Sequencing was performed with immunoSEQ multiplex PCR; in TCRdb, only in-frame clones are kept and a portion is missing. The top ten clones hold roughly 2.1% of a sample with some 150,000 clones, 70% to 90% of them seen once. Sequenced material: peripheral blood, taken on day 0 of AZD1222 vaccination. The source of these receptors is an adult in good health.

This rearrangement joins TRBV3-1 (or the pseudogene TRBV3-2) to TRBJ2-7; possibly TRBD1 for D (5 bases). Trimming removed 4 bases from V and 7 bases from J, with 17 bases in between. Germline V gives CDR1 LGHDT, CDR2 YNNKEL (reference sequence). The CDR3 is 14 amino acids. The CDR3 DNA reads TGTGCCAGCAGCCTCCAGGGCGGACCTCTAGAGCAGTACTTC. Amino acid sequence: CASSLQGGPLEQYF.

The chain has TRBV4-2 and TRBJ1-4, with D possibly TRBD1 on 5 matching bases. In germline, CDR1 is LGHNA, CDR2 YNFKEQ. Trimming stripped 8 bases from V and 0 bases from J, with 7 bases between. CDR3 length: 13 amino acids. The CDR3 here is CASPTATNEKLFF. CDR3 DNA sequence: TGTGCCAGCCCGACAGCAACTAATGAAAAACTGTTTTTT.

This chain links TRBV23-1 with TRBJ1-1; D might be TRBD1 (5 bases). TRBV23-1 is known as an ORF, though its function is uncertain. CDR3 length: 15 residues. V was trimmed by 8 bases and J by 0 bases, leaving 16 bases between them. CDR3 amino acids: CASANRDGLNTEAFF. The CDR3 region has the DNA TGCGCCAGCGCAAATCGGGACGGTTTGAACACTGAAGCTTTCTTT.

This clone was detected only once. V usage is TRBV7-2 and J usage is TRBJ1-5; D remains unclear. Between the trimmed V and J ends, which lost 1 base and 2 bases, there was a span of 9 bases. Germline V CDR1 and CDR2: SGHTA, FQGNSA. This CDR3 is built from 15 residues. CDR3 protein: CASSLETSGNQPQHF. The DNA of the CDR3 is TGTGCCAGCAGCTTAGAGACATCCGGCAATCAGCCCCAGCATTTT.

The genes are TRBV7-9 and TRBJ2-2, with a weak D call TRBD2 (6 bases). Trimming took off 5 bases at V and 5 bases at J, with 15 bases between the two ends. The CDR3 spans 15 residues. CDR1 is SEHNR, CDR2 FQNEAQ, per germline (reference sequence). DNA of the CDR3: TGTGCCAGCAGCGGGGGGAGGTCCCAGACCGGGGAGCTGTTTTTT. Translated: CASSGGRSQTGELFF.

This chain uses TRBV19 with TRBJ1-4; no clear D gene. Trimming took off 5 bases at V and 4 bases at J, with 11 bases between the two ends. Germline V CDR1 and CDR2: LNHDA, SQIVND (reference sequence). This CDR3 is built from 14 residues. CDR3 loop: CASSATALNEKLFF. CDR3 coding DNA: TGTGCCAGTAGTGCGACGGCCCTTAATGAAAAACTGTTTTTT. Combining the CDR3 with reference TRBV19 and TRBJ1-4 gives the whole variable domain DGGITQSPKYLFRKEGQNVTLSCEQNLNHDAMYWYRQDPGQGLRLIYYSQIVNDFQKGDIAEGYSVSREKKESFPLTVTSAQKNPTAFYLCASSATALNEKLFFGSGTQLSVL.

The CDR3 loop is CASGTTNTEAFF. The DNA of the CDR3 is TGTGCCAGTGGGACAACGAACACTGAAGCTTTCTTT. This rearrangement joins TRBV27 to TRBJ1-1, with D perhaps matching TRBD1 (6 bases). Germline V gene sequence: CDR1 MNHEY, CDR2 SMNVEV (reference sequence). The CDR3 runs to 12 residues. V was shortened by 9 bases and J by 1 base, with 9 bases between the two germline ends.

This chain's CDR3 is CASSSSGLAGEQYF. As DNA, the CDR3 is TGTGCCAGCAGTTCCTCGGGACTAGCGGGGGAGCAGTACTTC. J is TRBJ2-7 and V is TRBV6-2 or TRBV6-3, with 13 positions matching TRBD2. CDR1 is MNHEY and CDR2 is SVGEGT in the germline V gene. The CDR3 totals 14 residues. The junction had 4 bases not matched to a gene; V was cut back by 4 bases and J by 7 bases.

The chain has TRBV6-5 and TRBJ2-3; 7 nucleotides match TRBD2. The V and J ends lost 6 bases and 14 bases, in that order; junction bases with no gene match: 11. The CDR3 sequence is 12 residues long. Germline CDR1 and CDR2: MNHEY and SVGAGI. In DNA form, the CDR3 reads TGTGCCAGCAGAGAGACTAGCAGCATAGCGTATTTT. Its protein product is CASRETSSIAYF.

The V gene is TRBV3-1 (or the pseudogene TRBV3-2), the J gene TRBJ1-1; possible D gene TRBD1, 5 bases. The CDR3 covers 14 residues. The V and J ends lost 4 bases and 1 base respectively, with 10 bases between them. From germline, CDR1 is LGHDT and CDR2 YNNKEL (reference sequence). The CDR3 protein is CASSLRVGNTEAFF. CDR3 coding DNA: TGTGCCAGCAGCCTCAGGGTGGGGAACACTGAAGCTTTCTTT.

The chain combines TRBV4-1 with TRBJ2-2; 11 bases fit TRBD2. This CDR3 region has 17 residues. Germline CDR1 is MGHRA and CDR2 is YSYEKL. V shed 4 bases, J shed 5 bases, and the junction held 9 bases outside the gene matches. The DNA for the CDR3 is TGCGCCAGCAGCCTTTTAGCTAGGACTAGCGGGACCGGGGAGCTGTTTTTT. The encoded protein is CASSLLARTSGTGELFF.

This sequence joins TRBV6-5 and TRBJ1-5; weak D call: TRBD1 (5 bases). The CDR3 spans 13 residues. Trimming shortened V by 4 bases and J by 4 bases, and 8 bases separated the two germline ends. In germline, CDR1 is MNHEY, CDR2 SVGAGI. The CDR3 protein is CASSLGRNQPQHF. In DNA form, the CDR3 reads TGTGCCAGCAGTTTGGGGCGGAATCAGCCCCAGCATTTT.

The chain employs TRBV18 and TRBJ2-7; TRBD2 matches at 12 bases. This CDR3 spans 15 amino acids. V shed 4 bases and J 2 bases; nucleotides not matched to a gene: 3. Germline V CDR1 and CDR2: KGHSH, LQKENI. This chain's CDR3 is CASSLGTSGPYEQYF. The CDR3 nucleotides are TGTGCCAGCTCACTCGGGACTAGCGGGCCCTACGAGCAGTACTTC.

The rearrangement uses TRBV5-1 and TRBJ2-7; the match to TRBD2 covers 12 bases. The CDR3 has 15 residues. With 4 bases clipped from V and 4 bases from J, the junction kept 6 bases outside the gene matches. CDR1 SGHRS and CDR2 YFSETQ come from the germline V gene. CDR3 protein: CASSPASGRGYEQYF. CDR3 bases: TGCGCCAGCAGCCCCGCTAGCGGGAGGGGGTACGAGCAGTACTTC.

In the case of this clone: At one boundary the junction diverges from the germline segment, which might be a read error. The CDR3, as DNA: TGTGCCAGCAGTGTAGGGACAGCCGGGTGGATATTC. It specifies CASSVGTAGWIF. The chain couples TRBV25-1 to TRBJ1-2; 7 nucleotides line up with TRBD1. This CDR3 is built from 12 residues. The germline V gene has CDR1 MGHDK and CDR2 SYGVNS.

CDR3: CASSLERTGPGNTIYF. CDR3 bases: TGTGCCAGCAGCTTAGAAAGGACAGGTCCTGGAAACACCATATATTTT. V and J are TRBV11-2 and TRBJ1-3, with 7 positions matching TRBD1. There are 16 residues in the CDR3. CDR1 and CDR2 from the germline V gene are SGHAT and FQNNGV. The V and J ends lost 0 bases and 2 bases, in that order; junction bases with no gene match: 4.

The chain employs TRBV7-2 and TRBJ2-7, with 8 nucleotides matching TRBD1. CDR3 length: 16 amino acids. The germline gives CDR1 SGHTA, CDR2 FQGNSA. V was pared by 7 bases and J by 1 base, with 12 bases of the junction left unmatched. The CDR3 DNA is TGTGCCAGCACCGATCTTAATTGGGACAGGTCCTACGAGCAGTACTTC. Protein product: CASTDLNWDRSYEQYF.

This chain joins TRBV30 and TRBJ2-3; D unresolved. Germline V gene sequence: CDR1 GTSNPN, CDR2 SVGIG (reference sequence). This CDR3 region has 15 residues. The V and J ends lost 5 bases and 0 bases respectively, with 15 bases between them. This CDR3 is CAWARTPTSTDTQYF. In DNA form, the CDR3 reads TGTGCCTGGGCTCGGACCCCAACTAGCACAGATACGCAGTATTTT.

V and J are TRBV3-1 (or the pseudogene TRBV3-2) and TRBJ2-5; D is ambiguous. CDR3 length: 11 amino acids. Germline CDR1 LGHDT, CDR2 YNNKEL (reference sequence). Trimming removed 4 bases at V and 5 bases at J, with 5 bases between. This CDR3 is CASSRTETQYF. CDR3 in DNA: TGTGCCAGCAGCCGGACGGAGACCCAGTACTTC.

This clone was counted a single time. V is TRBV6-5 and J is TRBJ1-5; 9 bases fit TRBD1. In germline, CDR1 is MNHEY, CDR2 SVGAGI. The CDR3 has 14 amino acids. Losses at the gene ends were 6 bases for V and 3 bases for J; bases not matched to a gene: 3. CDR3 amino acids: CASRGTGSNQPQHF. CDR3 coding DNA: TGTGCCAGCAGGGGGACAGGGTCCAATCAGCCCCAGCATTTT.

This chain joins TRBV9 and TRBJ2-2; 7 bases fit TRBD2. CDR3 size: 16 residues. CDR1 and CDR2 from the germline V gene are SGDLS and YYNGEE. Losses at the gene ends were 1 base for V and 4 bases for J; bases not matched to a gene: 7. CDR3 region: CASSVYGGSSTGELFF. The CDR3 DNA is TGTGCCAGCAGCGTATATGGCGGGAGTTCCACCGGGGAGCTGTTTTTT.

This clone was found a few times. The V gene is TRBV7-6, the J gene TRBJ2-7; the D is unclear. CDR3 length: 16 residues. Per germline, CDR1 SGHVS and CDR2 FNYEAQ. The V gene lost 3 bases and the J gene lost 0 bases, with 15 bases spanning the gap. The DNA for the CDR3 is TGTGCCAGCAGCTTGGGATTCGGACGGAACTCCTACGAGCAGTACTTC. This translates into CASSLGFGRNSYEQYF.

The CDR3 is CASSIVHPPGKKDQPQHF. The CDR3 bases are TGTGCCAGTAGTATAGTTCACCCCCCTGGGAAGAAGGATCAGCCCCAGCATTTT. This sequence joins TRBV19 and TRBJ1-5; D is undetermined. V was trimmed by 1 base and J by 5 bases, leaving 21 bases between them. Germline CDR1 is LNHDA and CDR2 is SQIVND (reference sequence). This CDR3 is 18 amino acids long.

The chain employs TRBV7-2 and TRBJ1-2; possibly TRBD1 for D (6 bases). Germline V gives CDR1 SGHTA, CDR2 FQGNSA. This CDR3 is 15 amino acids long. Deletions cut 6 bases from V and 4 bases from J, with 18 bases between. The CDR3 coding sequence is TGTGCCAGCAGTCCCCGCGACAGGCTCCTCTATGGCTACACCTTC. It is translated as CASSPRDRLLYGYTF.

This clone came up a few times. The chain has TRBV19 and TRBJ2-7, with 7 bases that match TRBD2. Germline CDR1 and CDR2: LNHDA and SQIVND (reference sequence). This CDR3 is 12 amino acids long. Trimming removed 8 bases from V and 3 bases from J; junction bases left unmatched: 4. Written as DNA, the CDR3 is TGTGCCAGTGGGGCTAGCGGCTACGAGCAGTACTTC. This translates into CASGASGYEQYF.